These T cell receptor beta chains were read from a single sample in a study of regulatory T cells in long-lasting Graves disease. In TCRdb, the multiplex PCR reads were re-called with MiXCR into one record per CDR3 protein. The data hold just over 600,000 distinct CDR3 sequences, with 16% observed a single time. A further study also used this sample, focusing on T cells in Graves' hyperthyroidism and ophthalmopathy.

The sample was peripheral blood mononuclear cells (PBMCs), taken at new diagnosis, from a patient treated with antithyroid drugs. These receptors originate from a young woman with Graves disease. Each CDR3 is given with its conserved first and last residue. The D gene is left open where the match is weak. Clone sizes are given selectively: once, few, many, or a class where the clone is expanded.

clone size: .; V gene: TRBV6-2/TRBV6-3; J gene: TRBJ1-1; D gene: .; CDR3 DNA: TGTGCCAGCAGACTCCCCCAGGGTGGGAACACTGAAGCTTTCTTT; CDR3 protein: CASRLPQGGNTEAFF
clone size: few; V gene: TRBV5-1; J gene: TRBJ2-1; D gene: TRBD1; CDR3 DNA: TGCGCCAGCAGCGCCGGACAGGGGATTAATAATGAGCAGTTCTTC; CDR3 protein: CASSAGQGINNEQFF
clone size: many; V gene: TRBV6-1; J gene: TRBJ1-2; D gene: .; CDR3 DNA: TGTGCCAGCAGTGAAGTTCAGGTTCTATATGGCTACACCTTC; CDR3 protein: CASSEVQVLYGYTF
clone size: many; V gene: TRBV11-2; J gene: TRBJ2-2; D gene: TRBD1; CDR3 DNA: TGTGCCAGCAGCTCGAGACAGGGCTTGCGCGCCGGGGAGCTGTTTTTT; CDR3 protein: CASSSRQGLRAGELFF
clone size: few; V gene: TRBV6-1; J gene: TRBJ2-7; D gene: .; CDR3 DNA: TGTGCCAGCATGCTGAGTGGATGGGGTGAGCAGTACTTC; CDR3 protein: CASMLSGWGEQYF
clone size: .; V gene: TRBV19; J gene: TRBJ2-1; D gene: TRBD2; CDR3 DNA: TGTGCCAGTAGTCGAGGGAGGAAGGGGACTAGCGGCTACAATGAGCAGTTCTTC; CDR3 protein: CASSRGRKGTSGYNEQFF
clone size: .; V gene: TRBV7-9; J gene: TRBJ2-1; D gene: .; CDR3 DNA: TGTGCCAGCAGCCCTCCTAGCACGCGCTATGAGCAGTTCTTC; CDR3 protein: CASSPPSTRYEQFF
clone size: .; V gene: TRBV11-3; J gene: TRBJ2-3; D gene: TRBD2; CDR3 DNA: TGTGCCAGCAGCTTAGGAGCTAGCGGGTACCCAGATACGCAGTATTTT; CDR3 protein: CASSLGASGYPDTQYF
clone size: many; V gene: TRBV6-1; J gene: TRBJ2-7; D gene: .; CDR3 DNA: TGTGCCAGCAAGTACAGAAACTACGAGCAGTACTTC; CDR3 protein: CASKYRNYEQYF
clone size: few; V gene: TRBV10-1; J gene: TRBJ2-1; D gene: TRBD1; CDR3 DNA: TGCGCCAGCAGTGAGTTTGGACAGGGTCCGAGGGATGAGCAGTTCTTC; CDR3 protein: CASSEFGQGPRDEQFF
clone size: many; V gene: TRBV5-1; J gene: TRBJ2-1; D gene: TRBD2; CDR3 DNA: TGCGCCAGCAGCTTGGGGGGAGGGGTCAATGAGCAGTTCTTC; CDR3 protein: CASSLGGGVNEQFF
clone size: few; V gene: TRBV29-1; J gene: TRBJ2-2; D gene: .; CDR3 DNA: TGCAGCGTTGATGGCGGGGCGAACACCGGGGAGCTGTTTTTT; CDR3 protein: CSVDGGANTGELFF
clone size: many; V gene: TRBV29-1; J gene: TRBJ1-1; D gene: .; CDR3 DNA: TGCAGCGTAGACTCAGGGCACCCTGAAGCTTTCTTT; CDR3 protein: CSVDSGHPEAFF
clone size: .; V gene: TRBV7-8; J gene: TRBJ1-6; D gene: .; CDR3 DNA: TGTGCCAGCAGCTTAAGGTCCGGTTCACCCCTCCACTTT; CDR3 protein: CASSLRSGSPLHF
clone size: few; V gene: TRBV18; J gene: TRBJ1-5; D gene: .; CDR3 DNA: TGTGCCAGCTCACCGGACATGGGCCAGCCCCAGCATTTT; CDR3 protein: CASSPDMGQPQHF
clone size: many; V gene: TRBV7-9; J gene: TRBJ2-7; D gene: TRBD2; CDR3 DNA: TGTGCCAGCAGCTCCGCGGTCCTAGCGGGAGTTGGGGAGGAGCAGTACTTC; CDR3 protein: CASSSAVLAGVGEEQYF
clone size: .; V gene: TRBV19; J gene: TRBJ1-1; D gene: .; CDR3 DNA: TGTGCCAGTAGTATAGTAGGTATTAACACTGAAGCTTTCTTT; CDR3 protein: CASSIVGINTEAFF
clone size: few; V gene: TRBV3-1; J gene: TRBJ2-3; D gene: .; CDR3 DNA: TGTGCCAGCAGCCAGCCGTTTTCGGGGGCGGGAATAACAGATACGCAGTATTTT; CDR3 protein: CASSQPFSGAGITDTQYF
clone size: many; V gene: TRBV20-1; J gene: TRBJ2-1; D gene: TRBD2; CDR3 DNA: TGCAGTGCTAGAGATCCTAGCGGGGCAGGGGGGGGGTACAATGAGCAGTTCTTC; CDR3 protein: CSARDPSGAGGGYNEQFF
clone size: many; V gene: TRBV13; J gene: TRBJ1-4; D gene: TRBD1; CDR3 DNA: TGTGCCAGCAGCTTGACAGGGCGGGCTAATGAAAAACTGTTTTTT; CDR3 protein: CASSLTGRANEKLFF
clone size: .; V gene: TRBV14; J gene: TRBJ1-1; D gene: .; CDR3 DNA: TGTGCCAGCAGCCAATTCACGCAGGGATACACTGAAGCTTTCTTT; CDR3 protein: CASSQFTQGYTEAFF
clone size: .; V gene: TRBV3-1; J gene: TRBJ1-2; D gene: .; CDR3 DNA: TGTGCCAGCAGCCAAGGTTTGAGAGGAACTAACTATGGCTACACCTTC; CDR3 protein: CASSQGLRGTNYGYTF
clone size: .; V gene: TRBV6-2/TRBV6-3; J gene: TRBJ1-1; D gene: .; CDR3 DNA: TGTGCCAGCAGTTACGGAGTCCGGACAGATGAAGCTTTCTTT; CDR3 protein: CASSYGVRTDEAFF
clone size: few; V gene: TRBV28; J gene: TRBJ1-3; D gene: .; CDR3 DNA: TGTGCCAGCAGTTTACAGACTGGAAACACCATATATTTT; CDR3 protein: CASSLQTGNTIYF
clone size: many; V gene: TRBV2; J gene: TRBJ2-5; D gene: .; CDR3 DNA: TGTGCCAGCAGTGAGGGGGAACTAGCCTCCGGGACCCAGTACTTC; CDR3 protein: CASSEGELASGTQYF
clone size: .; V gene: TRBV11-3; J gene: TRBJ1-4; D gene: .; CDR3 DNA: TGTGCCAGCAGCTTGTTTGTCGGGGGCGAAATGTTTTTT; CDR3 protein: CASSLFVGGEMFF
clone size: many; V gene: TRBV11-2; J gene: TRBJ2-1; D gene: TRBD2; CDR3 DNA: TGTGCCAGCAGCTTAGATCTAGCGGGTCGATCCTACAATGAGCAGTTCTTC; CDR3 protein: CASSLDLAGRSYNEQFF
clone size: few; V gene: TRBV24-1; J gene: TRBJ2-1; D gene: .; CDR3 DNA: TGTGCCACCAGTGATTCCAGAGGGAGGAATGAGCAGTTCTTC; CDR3 protein: CATSDSRGRNEQFF
clone size: .; V gene: TRBV3-1; J gene: TRBJ2-3; D gene: .; CDR3 DNA: TGTGCCAGCAGCCAAGATTACCCAGGGTTTGTAAGCACAGATACGCAGTATTTT; CDR3 protein: CASSQDYPGFVSTDTQYF
clone size: few; V gene: TRBV7-9; J gene: TRBJ1-2; D gene: .; CDR3 DNA: TGTGCCAGCAGCTTGGAGACAGCGGGATATGGCTACACCTTC; CDR3 protein: CASSLETAGYGYTF
clone size: .; V gene: TRBV11-2; J gene: TRBJ1-1; D gene: .; CDR3 DNA: TGTGCCAGCAGCTTAGGGTTAGGGCGGGTGAACACTGAAGCTTTCTTT; CDR3 protein: CASSLGLGRVNTEAFF
clone size: many; V gene: TRBV10-3; J gene: TRBJ1-2; D gene: TRBD1; CDR3 DNA: TGTGCCATCACCCCGGGACAGGGGGCGTACGGCTACACCTTC; CDR3 protein: CAITPGQGAYGYTF
clone size: .; V gene: TRBV5-1; J gene: TRBJ1-6; D gene: TRBD1; CDR3 DNA: TGCGCCAGCAGCCTCCCGACAGGGCCTGGTAATTCACCCCTCCACTTT; CDR3 protein: CASSLPTGPGNSPLHF
clone size: .; V gene: TRBV4-1; J gene: TRBJ1-5; D gene: TRBD1; CDR3 DNA: TGCGCCAGCAGCCAAGATCGGGCAGGGGGCGCATTCCAGCCCCAGCATTTT; CDR3 protein: CASSQDRAGGAFQPQHF
clone size: many; V gene: TRBV7-9; J gene: TRBJ2-5; D gene: .; CDR3 DNA: TGTGCCAGCAGCTTCTCCGGGCCCCAAGAGACCCAGTACTTC; CDR3 protein: CASSFSGPQETQYF
clone size: few; V gene: TRBV4-1; J gene: TRBJ1-2; D gene: .; CDR3 DNA: TGCGCCAGCAGCCAGGGAGCGGAGGGGTCTCGCGGCTACACCTTC; CDR3 protein: CASSQGAEGSRGYTF
clone size: many; V gene: TRBV20-1; J gene: TRBJ2-5; D gene: TRBD2; CDR3 DNA: TGCAGTGCGCAGGAAGCCGGGACTAGCGGGAGGGCCCAAGAGACCCAGTACTTC; CDR3 protein: CSAQEAGTSGRAQETQYF
clone size: .; V gene: TRBV28; J gene: TRBJ2-1; D gene: .; CDR3 DNA: TGTGCCAGCAGTTCCCCCGGGGTCGGAGCGCTCCACTCCTACAATGAGCAGTTCTTC; CDR3 protein: CASSSPGVGALHSYNEQFF
clone size: many; V gene: TRBV5-1; J gene: TRBJ2-2; D gene: .; CDR3 DNA: TGCGCCAGCAGCCGCCTGGTCGGCGCGAACACCGGGGAGCTGTTTTTT; CDR3 protein: CASSRLVGANTGELFF
clone size: few; V gene: TRBV20-1; J gene: TRBJ2-2; D gene: TRBD2; CDR3 DNA: TGCAGTGCTAGAGATCTCCTAGCGGGAGACACCGGGGAGCTGTTTTTT; CDR3 protein: CSARDLLAGDTGELFF
clone size: few; V gene: TRBV4-1; J gene: TRBJ2-5; D gene: .; CDR3 DNA: TGCGCCAGCAGCGAGGGTCCGAACCGCATACAAGAGACCCAGTACTTC; CDR3 protein: CASSEGPNRIQETQYF
clone size: few; V gene: TRBV18; J gene: TRBJ1-5; D gene: .; CDR3 DNA: TGTGCCAGCTCACCAACTTTTGGGAATCAGCCCCAGCATTTT; CDR3 protein: CASSPTFGNQPQHF
clone size: few; V gene: TRBV4-1; J gene: TRBJ1-1; D gene: TRBD1; CDR3 DNA: TGCGCCAGCAGCACGACAGGGTATACTGAAGCTTTCTTT; CDR3 protein: CASSTTGYTEAFF
clone size: few; V gene: TRBV25-1; J gene: TRBJ2-7; D gene: .; CDR3 DNA: TGTGCCAGCACTAAAGGGACGGGAACCTACGAGCAGTACTTC; CDR3 protein: CASTKGTGTYEQYF
clone size: .; V gene: TRBV6-1; J gene: TRBJ1-1; D gene: TRBD1; CDR3 DNA: TGTGCCAGCAGACCTCATGGGACAGGGGGCGCGGGAACTGAAGCTTTCTTT; CDR3 protein: CASRPHGTGGAGTEAFF
clone size: many; V gene: TRBV7-2; J gene: TRBJ2-5; D gene: .; CDR3 DNA: TGTGCCAGCAGGGCCCGGGTCCTTGCAGAGACCCAGTACTTC; CDR3 protein: CASRARVLAETQYF
clone size: many; V gene: TRBV6-1; J gene: TRBJ2-7; D gene: .; CDR3 DNA: TGTGCCAGCAGTGAATGGGAAGAGAGCTCCTACGAGCAGTACTTC; CDR3 protein: CASSEWEESSYEQYF
clone size: many; V gene: TRBV5-5; J gene: TRBJ1-2; D gene: .; CDR3 DNA: TGTGCCAGCAGCCTACAGGGCGGCGACTATGGCTACACCTTC; CDR3 protein: CASSLQGGDYGYTF
clone size: many; V gene: TRBV19; J gene: TRBJ1-5; D gene: .; CDR3 DNA: TGTGCCAGTAGAGGTTCAGGCAGACAGCCCCAGCATTTT; CDR3 protein: CASRGSGRQPQHF
clone size: .; V gene: TRBV3-1; J gene: TRBJ2-5; D gene: TRBD2; CDR3 DNA: TGTGCCAGCAGCCAAGGCATTCTAGCGGGAGTCGGAGGGACCCAGTACTTC; CDR3 protein: CASSQGILAGVGGTQYF
clone size: many; V gene: TRBV11-2; J gene: TRBJ2-3; D gene: .; CDR3 DNA: TGTGCCAGCAGCCGGATCCTTTGGGAGCAGTATTTT; CDR3 protein: CASSRILWEQYF
clone size: few; V gene: TRBV25-1; J gene: TRBJ2-1; D gene: .; CDR3 DNA: TGTGCCAGCAGCGGTCAGTACAATGAGCAGTTCTTC; CDR3 protein: CASSGQYNEQFF
clone size: .; V gene: TRBV7-9; J gene: TRBJ1-4; D gene: TRBD1; CDR3 DNA: TGTGCCAGCAGCTTATCTGACAGGGGAAGAACTAATGAAAAACTGTTTTTT; CDR3 protein: CASSLSDRGRTNEKLFF
clone size: .; V gene: TRBV6-1; J gene: TRBJ2-1; D gene: TRBD2; CDR3 DNA: TGTGCCAGCAGCCTGCGGGAGGCGGGGGGTAATGAGCAGTTCTTC; CDR3 protein: CASSLREAGGNEQFF
clone size: .; V gene: TRBV3-1; J gene: TRBJ1-2; D gene: .; CDR3 DNA: TGTACCAGCAGCCAAGAGCCAGACCCCTATGGCTACACCTTC; CDR3 protein: CTSSQEPDPYGYTF